This section outlines one TCR beta chain sequence together with its context. Its antigen is currently unknown. The CDR3 has 15 residues. The V gene's germline CDR1 is SNHLY and CDR2 FYNNEI. The sample is drawn from a study of CXCR3-negative and CXCR3-positive naive CD8 T cells. General study points: TRB CDR3s of CXCR3-positive naive cells were more hydrophobic than those of CXCR3-negative naive cells.

With UMI labels, 5' RACE was used to prepare the TRB cDNA libraries. Following a re-call of the 5' RACE reads, TCRdb has one entry per CDR3 protein and lacks DNA. The listing contains approximately 120,000 distinct CDR3 sequences. The sequence derives from a human donor in good health. Some clones in this sample may be carry-over from other donors' samples. This rearrangement joins TRBV2 to TRBJ2-3. What was sequenced was naive CXCR3+ CD8+ T cells from blood. Described subset: CD45RO-CCR7+CD27+CD95- naive CD8+ T cells expressing CXCR3 (TNR3+). This CDR3 is CASSEWRASTDTQYF. Filled out from reference TRBV2 and TRBJ2-3, the complete variable domain reads EPEVTQTPSHQVTQMGQEVILRCVPISNHLYFYWYRQILGQKVEFLVSFYNNEISEKSEIFDDQFSVERPDGSNFTLKIRSTKLEDSAMYFCASSEWRASTDTQYFGPGTRLTVL.